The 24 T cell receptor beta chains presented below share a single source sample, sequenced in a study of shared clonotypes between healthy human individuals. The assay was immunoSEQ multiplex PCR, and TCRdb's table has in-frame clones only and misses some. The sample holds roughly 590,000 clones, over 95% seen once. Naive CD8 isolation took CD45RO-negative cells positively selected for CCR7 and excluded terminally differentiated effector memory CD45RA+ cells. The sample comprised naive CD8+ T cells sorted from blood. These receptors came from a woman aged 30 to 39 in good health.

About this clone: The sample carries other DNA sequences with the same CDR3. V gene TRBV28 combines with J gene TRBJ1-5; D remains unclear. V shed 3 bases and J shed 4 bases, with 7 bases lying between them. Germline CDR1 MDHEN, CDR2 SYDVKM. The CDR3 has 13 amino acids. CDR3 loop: CASSFSGNQPQHF. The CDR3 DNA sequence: TGTGCCAGCAGTTTTTCGGGGAATCAGCCCCAGCATTTT.

The DNA for the CDR3 is TGTGCCAGCAGTGAGGGACAGGTGTTCACAGATACGCAGTATTTT. It yields the protein CASSEGQVFTDTQYF. The genes are TRBV2 and TRBJ2-3; 8 positions match TRBD1. The CDR3 is 15 residues long. V lost 3 bases, J lost 2 bases, and 4 bases stayed unmatched. Germline-derived CDR1 and CDR2 are SNHLY and FYNNEI.

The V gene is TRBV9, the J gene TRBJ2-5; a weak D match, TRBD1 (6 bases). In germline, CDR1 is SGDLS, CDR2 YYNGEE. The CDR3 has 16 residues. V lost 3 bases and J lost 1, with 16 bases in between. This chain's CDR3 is CASSGDRYSTQETQYF. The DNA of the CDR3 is TGTGCCAGCAGCGGTGACAGGTATTCGACCCAAGAGACCCAGTACTTC.

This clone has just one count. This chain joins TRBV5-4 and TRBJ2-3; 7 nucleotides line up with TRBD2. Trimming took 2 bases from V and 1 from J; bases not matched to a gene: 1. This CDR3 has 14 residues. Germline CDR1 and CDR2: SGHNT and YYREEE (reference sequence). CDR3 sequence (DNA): TGTGCCAGCAGCTTACGGGAGGGCACAGATACGCAGTATTTT. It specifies CASSLREGTDTQYF.

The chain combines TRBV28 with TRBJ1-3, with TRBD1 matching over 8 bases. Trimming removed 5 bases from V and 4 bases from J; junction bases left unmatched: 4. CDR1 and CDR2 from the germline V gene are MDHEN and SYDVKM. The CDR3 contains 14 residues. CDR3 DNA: TGTGCCAGCAGTGGGACAGGTTTGGGAAACACCATATATTTT. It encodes CASSGTGLGNTIYF.

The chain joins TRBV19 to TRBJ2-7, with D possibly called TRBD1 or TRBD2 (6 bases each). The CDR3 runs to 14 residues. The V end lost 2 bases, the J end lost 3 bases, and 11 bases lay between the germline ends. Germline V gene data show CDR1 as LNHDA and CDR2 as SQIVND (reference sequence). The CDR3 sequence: CASSISGAYYEQYF. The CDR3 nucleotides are TGTGCCAGTAGTATATCGGGGGCATACTACGAGCAGTACTTC. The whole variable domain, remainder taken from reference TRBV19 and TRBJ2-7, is DGGITQSPKYLFRKEGQNVTLSCEQNLNHDAMYWYRQDPGQGLRLIYYSQIVNDFQKGDIAEGYSVSREKKESFPLTVTSAQKNPTAFYLCASSISGAYYEQYFGPGTRLTVT.

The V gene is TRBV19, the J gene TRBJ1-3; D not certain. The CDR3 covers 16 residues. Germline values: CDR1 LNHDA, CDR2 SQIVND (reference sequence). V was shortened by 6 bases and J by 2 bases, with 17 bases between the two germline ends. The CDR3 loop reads CASSQALPETGNTIYF. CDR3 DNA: TGTGCCAGTAGCCAGGCCCTACCCGAAACTGGAAACACCATATATTTT.

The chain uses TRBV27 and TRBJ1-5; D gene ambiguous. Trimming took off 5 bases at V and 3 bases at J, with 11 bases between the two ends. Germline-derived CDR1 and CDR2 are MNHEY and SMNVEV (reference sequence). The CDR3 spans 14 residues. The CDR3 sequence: CASSLRRANQPQHF. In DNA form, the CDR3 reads TGTGCCAGCAGTCTAAGACGGGCCAATCAGCCCCAGCATTTT.

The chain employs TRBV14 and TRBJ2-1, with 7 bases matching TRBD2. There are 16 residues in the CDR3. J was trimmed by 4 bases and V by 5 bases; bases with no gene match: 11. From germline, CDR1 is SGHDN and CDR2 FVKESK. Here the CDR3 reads CASSYGGSKFYNEQFF. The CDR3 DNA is TGTGCCAGCAGCTACGGGGGGAGCAAGTTTTACAATGAGCAGTTCTTC.

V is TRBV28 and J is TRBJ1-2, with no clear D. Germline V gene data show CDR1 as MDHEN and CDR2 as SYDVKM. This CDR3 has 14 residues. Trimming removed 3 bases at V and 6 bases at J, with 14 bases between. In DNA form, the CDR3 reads TGTGCCAGCAGTTTCGGAAAGATTCCTAATGGCTACACCTTC. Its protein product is CASSFGKIPNGYTF.

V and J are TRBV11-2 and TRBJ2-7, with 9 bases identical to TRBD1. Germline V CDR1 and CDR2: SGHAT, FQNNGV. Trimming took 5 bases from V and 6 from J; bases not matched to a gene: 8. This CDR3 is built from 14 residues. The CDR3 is CASSTWDRVGEQYF. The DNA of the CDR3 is TGTGCCAGCAGCACCTGGGACAGGGTTGGCGAGCAGTACTTC.

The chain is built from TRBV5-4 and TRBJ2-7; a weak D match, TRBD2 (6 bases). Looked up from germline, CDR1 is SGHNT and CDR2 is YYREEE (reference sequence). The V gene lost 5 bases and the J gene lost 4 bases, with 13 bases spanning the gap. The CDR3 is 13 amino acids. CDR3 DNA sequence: TGTGCCAGCAGTTACCGGGAGTCGTACGAGCAGTACTTC. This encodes CASSYRESYEQYF.

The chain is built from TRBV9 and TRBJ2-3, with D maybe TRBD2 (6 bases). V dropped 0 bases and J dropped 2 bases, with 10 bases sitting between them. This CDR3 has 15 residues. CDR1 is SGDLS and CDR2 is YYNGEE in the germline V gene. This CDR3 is CASSVDGGVTDTQYF. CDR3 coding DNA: TGTGCCAGCAGCGTAGACGGGGGAGTCACAGATACGCAGTATTTT.

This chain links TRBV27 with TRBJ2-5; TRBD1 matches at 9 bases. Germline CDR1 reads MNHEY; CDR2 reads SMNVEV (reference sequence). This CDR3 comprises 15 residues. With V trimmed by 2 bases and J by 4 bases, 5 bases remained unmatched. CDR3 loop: CASSLVQGAAETQYF. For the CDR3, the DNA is TGTGCCAGCAGTTTAGTACAGGGGGCTGCAGAGACCCAGTACTTC.

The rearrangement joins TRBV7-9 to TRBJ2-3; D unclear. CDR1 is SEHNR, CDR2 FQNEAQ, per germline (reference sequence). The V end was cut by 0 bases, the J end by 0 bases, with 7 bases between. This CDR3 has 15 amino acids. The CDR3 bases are TGTGCCAGCAGCTTAGCTGGGATTAGCACAGATACGCAGTATTTT. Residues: CASSLAGISTDTQYF.

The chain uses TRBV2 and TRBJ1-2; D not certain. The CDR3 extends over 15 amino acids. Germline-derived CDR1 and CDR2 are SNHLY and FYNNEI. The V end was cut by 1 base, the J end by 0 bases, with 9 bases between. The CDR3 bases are TGTGCCAGCAGTGAAGGGGCCACGGCTAACTATGGCTACACCTTC. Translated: CASSEGATANYGYTF.

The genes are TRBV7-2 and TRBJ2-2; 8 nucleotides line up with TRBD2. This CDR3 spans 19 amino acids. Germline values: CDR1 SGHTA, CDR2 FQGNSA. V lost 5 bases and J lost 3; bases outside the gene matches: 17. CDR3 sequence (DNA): TGTGCCAGCAGCCCTCCCGCCCCCGAGTGGCGGGAGGACACCGGGGAGCTGTTTTTT. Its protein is CASSPPAPEWREDTGELFF.

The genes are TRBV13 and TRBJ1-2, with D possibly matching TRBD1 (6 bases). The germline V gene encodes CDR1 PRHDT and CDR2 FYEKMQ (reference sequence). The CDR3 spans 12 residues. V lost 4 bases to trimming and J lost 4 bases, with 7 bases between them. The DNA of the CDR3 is TGTGCCAGCAGCTCGACAGGCTATGGCTACACCTTC. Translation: CASSSTGYGYTF.

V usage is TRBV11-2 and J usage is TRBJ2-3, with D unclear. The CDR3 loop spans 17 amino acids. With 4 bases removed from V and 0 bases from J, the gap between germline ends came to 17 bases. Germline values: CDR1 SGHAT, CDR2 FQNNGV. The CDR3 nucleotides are TGTGCCAGCAGCTCGGGTATTCGGCAGACTAGCACAGATACGCAGTATTTT. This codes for CASSSGIRQTSTDTQYF. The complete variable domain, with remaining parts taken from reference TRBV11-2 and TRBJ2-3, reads EAGVAQSPRYKIIEKRQSVAFWCNPISGHATLYWYQQILGQGPKLLIQFQNNGVVDDSQLPKDRFSAERLKGVDSTLKIQPAKLEDSAVYLCASSSGIRQTSTDTQYFGPGTRLTVL.

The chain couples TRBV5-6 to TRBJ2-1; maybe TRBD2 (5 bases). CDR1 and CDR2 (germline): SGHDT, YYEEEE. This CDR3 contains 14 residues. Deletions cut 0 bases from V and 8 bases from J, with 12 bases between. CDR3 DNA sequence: TGTGCCAGCAGCTTGGTATTAGCGTCGGATGAGCAGTTCTTC. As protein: CASSLVLASDEQFF.

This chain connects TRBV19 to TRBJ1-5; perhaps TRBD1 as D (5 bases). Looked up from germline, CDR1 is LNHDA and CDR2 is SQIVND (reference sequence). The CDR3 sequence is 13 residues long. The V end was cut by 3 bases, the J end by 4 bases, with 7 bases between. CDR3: CASSMGPNQPQHF. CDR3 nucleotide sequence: TGTGCCAGTAGTATGGGGCCTAATCAGCCCCAGCATTTT.

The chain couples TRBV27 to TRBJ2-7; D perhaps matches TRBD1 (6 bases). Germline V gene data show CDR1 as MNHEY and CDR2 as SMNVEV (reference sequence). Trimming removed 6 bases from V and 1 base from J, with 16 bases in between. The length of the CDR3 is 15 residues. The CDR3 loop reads CASSPDRGISYEQYF. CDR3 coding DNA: TGTGCCAGCAGCCCGGACAGAGGGATATCCTACGAGCAGTACTTC.

CDR3 DNA: TGCGCCAGCAGCCAAGACCCAGCGGGAGGCGAGCAGTACTTC. As protein: CASSQDPAGGEQYF. The chain carries TRBV4-1 and TRBJ2-7; 9 nucleotides align to TRBD2. The CDR3 extends over 14 amino acids. In germline, CDR1 is MGHRA, CDR2 YSYEKL. The trim removed 0 bases at V and 6 bases at J, leaving 3 bases unmatched.

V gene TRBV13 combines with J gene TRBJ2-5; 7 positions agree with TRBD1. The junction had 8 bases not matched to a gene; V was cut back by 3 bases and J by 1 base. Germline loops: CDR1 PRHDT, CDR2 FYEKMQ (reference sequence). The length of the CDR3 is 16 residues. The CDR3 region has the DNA TGTGCCAGCAGCTTCCTAGGGACAGACACCCAAGAGACCCAGTACTTC. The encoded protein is CASSFLGTDTQETQYF.